The next 11 T cell receptor beta chains were all read from a single sample in a study of blood T cell repertoires in COVID-19. Here immunoSEQ multiplex PCR was the method, and the copy in TCRdb shows in-frame clones only, minus some. The repertoire holds about 280,000 clones, with 88% as singletons. The sequencing sample was made of peripheral blood. The receptors were sampled from a man aged 18 to 35 with active or convalescent COVID-19.

This clone was seen more than once but under ten times. The chain combines TRBV25-1 with TRBJ2-7, with 8 bases identical to TRBD1. V shed 3 bases and J 2 bases; nucleotides not matched to a gene: 6. The CDR3 is made up of 15 amino acids. Germline CDR1 reads MGHDK; CDR2 reads SYGVNS. CDR3 residues: CASSDLDREAYEQYF. CDR3 in DNA: TGTGCCAGCAGTGACTTGGACAGGGAGGCCTACGAGCAGTACTTC.

V gene TRBV19 combines with J gene TRBJ2-1, with 10 positions matching TRBD2. This CDR3 spans 15 amino acids. Trimming removed 1 base from V and 10 bases from J; junction bases left unmatched: 7. Germline CDR1 LNHDA, CDR2 SQIVND (reference sequence). This CDR3 reads CASSIGSGGAYEQFF. DNA for the CDR3: TGTGCCAGTAGTATAGGAAGCGGGGGGGCGTACGAGCAGTTCTTC.

V usage is TRBV13 and J usage is TRBJ2-7; tentatively, D is TRBD1 (5 bases). Germline V gives CDR1 PRHDT, CDR2 FYEKMQ (reference sequence). This CDR3 spans 12 amino acids. Between the trimmed V and J ends, which lost 1 base and 5 bases, there was a span of 6 bases. The CDR3 reads CASSLAGNEQYF. CDR3 nucleotide sequence: TGTGCCAGCAGCTTAGCAGGGAACGAGCAGTACTTC.

This clone was counted a few times. J is TRBJ2-2 and V is TRBV6-5, with D tentatively TRBD1 (6 bases). The CDR3 has 14 residues. Deletions cut 7 bases from V and 0 bases from J, with 9 bases between. Germline V CDR1 and CDR2: MNHEY, SVGAGI. The CDR3 region is CASNGQPNTGELFF. CDR3 DNA: TGTGCCAGCAACGGACAGCCGAACACCGGGGAGCTGTTTTTT.

V is TRBV9 and J is TRBJ2-3, with 10 nucleotides matching TRBD2. Germline V gives CDR1 SGDLS, CDR2 YYNGEE. J gave up 0 bases and V 3 bases, and 4 bases lay outside the gene matches. This CDR3 is built from 16 residues. CDR3 in DNA: TGTGCCAGCAGCGCTAGCGGGGGACAAAGCACAGATACGCAGTATTTT. Its protein is CASSASGGQSTDTQYF.

The chain links TRBV18 to TRBJ1-2, with 8 bases aligning to TRBD1. The CDR3 consists of 14 residues. Per the germline V gene, CDR1 is KGHSH and CDR2 is LQKENI. Losses at the gene ends were 6 bases for V and 4 bases for J; bases not matched to a gene: 7. The CDR3 here is CASSQGALTYGYTF. CDR3 nucleotide sequence: TGTGCCAGCTCCCAGGGGGCTCTTACCTATGGCTACACCTTC.

This sequence joins TRBV7-6 and TRBJ2-1; the match to TRBD2 covers 9 bases. Germline lookup yields CDR1 SGHVS and CDR2 FNYEAQ. The J segment lost 6 bases and the V segment lost 4 bases, leaving 10 bases of the junction unmatched. The CDR3 extends over 16 amino acids. The CDR3, as DNA: TGTGCCAGCAGCTGGCCAGGGACTAGCACCTTCAATGAGCAGTTCTTC. It specifies CASSWPGTSTFNEQFF. Filled out from reference TRBV7-6 and TRBJ2-1, the complete variable domain reads GAGVSQSPRYKVTKRGQDVALRCDPISGHVSLYWYRQALGQGPEFLTYFNYEAQQDKSGLPNDRFSAERPEGSISTLTIQRTEQRDSAMYRCASSWPGTSTFNEQFFGPGTRLTVL.

The rearrangement uses TRBV27 and TRBJ1-1; D remains ambiguous. With 6 bases removed from V and 1 base from J, the gap between germline ends came to 12 bases. This CDR3 region has 14 residues. The germline V gene has CDR1 MNHEY and CDR2 SMNVEV (reference sequence). The CDR3 sequence: CASSLRAGNTEAFF. CDR3 DNA sequence: TGTGCCAGCAGCCTACGGGCGGGGAACACTGAAGCTTTCTTT.

The rearrangement links TRBV7-2 to TRBJ1-1, with TRBD1 identical over 11 bases. CDR3 length: 17 amino acids. The germline CDR1 and CDR2 sequences are SGHTA and FQGNSA. The V and J ends lost 5 bases and 6 bases, in that order; junction bases with no gene match: 14. The DNA for the CDR3 is TGTGCCAGCAGCGGGAGGGACAGGGGGACCGTAATCTCTGAAGCTTTCTTT. It yields the protein CASSGRDRGTVISEAFF.

The chain employs TRBV10-3 and TRBJ1-5; 7 positions match TRBD1. This CDR3 contains 14 residues. CDR1 and CDR2 from the germline V gene are ENHRY and SYGVKD. V lost 3 bases, J lost 3 bases, and 2 bases stayed unmatched. CDR3 sequence reads: CAISEGTDNQPQHF. CDR3 nucleotide sequence: TGTGCCATCAGTGAAGGGACAGACAATCAGCCCCAGCATTTT.

This chain links TRBV9 with TRBJ2-1; 10 bases map to TRBD2. Germline values: CDR1 SGDLS, CDR2 YYNGEE. This CDR3 is 15 amino acids long. J was trimmed by 3 bases and V by 4 bases; bases with no gene match: 4. The CDR3 DNA is TGTGCCAGCAGCATCCTAGCGGGGGACTACAATGAGCAGTTCTTC. Translating it yields CASSILAGDYNEQFF.